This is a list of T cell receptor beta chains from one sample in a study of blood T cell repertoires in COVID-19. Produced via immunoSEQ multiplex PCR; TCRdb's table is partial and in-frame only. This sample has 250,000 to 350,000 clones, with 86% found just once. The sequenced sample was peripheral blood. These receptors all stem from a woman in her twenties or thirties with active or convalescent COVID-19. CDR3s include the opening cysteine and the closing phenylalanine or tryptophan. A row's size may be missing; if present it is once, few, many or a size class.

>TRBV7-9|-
CASSFTRTEINEKLFF
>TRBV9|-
CASSSVTGGGSPLHF
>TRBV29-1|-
CSVEDPGGEGYTF
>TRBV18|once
CASSPGFTQPQHF
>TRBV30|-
CAWSVPSTGPGNTIYF
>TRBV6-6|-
CASSRQGLGEKLFF
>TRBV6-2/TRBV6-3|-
CASSYSSGDTEAFF
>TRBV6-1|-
CASSEMGLAGGIAYEQYF
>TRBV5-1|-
CASSLEQVRNTGELFF
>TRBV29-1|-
CSVAGGANTEAFF
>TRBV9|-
CASTPRPTNYGYTF
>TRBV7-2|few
CASSLGDGYEQYF
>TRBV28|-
CATRVGGGYNSPLHF
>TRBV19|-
CASSPEDRAYQPQHF
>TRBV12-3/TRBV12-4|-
CASSWGGFYGYTF
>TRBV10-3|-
CAISATTGLNTEAFF
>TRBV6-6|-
CASSRRQVDPRFGEKLFF
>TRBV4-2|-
CASSQRTGGSKNQPQHF
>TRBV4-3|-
CASSPGAGPYEQYF
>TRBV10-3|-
CAITSGGEDGYTF
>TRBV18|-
CASSPPNRDGDEQFF
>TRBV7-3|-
CASSGSTGLASRTQYF
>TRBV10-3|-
CAISESGGQETQYF
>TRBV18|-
CASSPPLAGIKGNTIYF
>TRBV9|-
CASSALQGRMNTEAFF
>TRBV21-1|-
CASITGSNQPQHF
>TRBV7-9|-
CASSFSPDLRDYRTDTQYF
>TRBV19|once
CASSILVRDTEAFF
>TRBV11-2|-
CASSEGTRKTDTQYF
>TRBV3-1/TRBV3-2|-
CASSQSQTGGETQYF
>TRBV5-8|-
CASSLDGRGYGNSPLHF
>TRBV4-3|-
CASSLAGNSVLSDGYTF
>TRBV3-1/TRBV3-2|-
CASSQVLAGDSYNEQFF
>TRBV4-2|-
CASSHNDGGGSSYNEQFF
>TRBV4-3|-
CASSQDRDYPETQYF
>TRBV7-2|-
CASSSRGGAETQYF
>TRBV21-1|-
CASSTHWGQEFHGYTF
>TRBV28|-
CASSPLRTEAFF
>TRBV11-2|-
CASSPRTGPLYGYTF
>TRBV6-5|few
CANGSPGGNYGYTF
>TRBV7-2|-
CASSLSGRGETQYF
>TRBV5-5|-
CASSPTTGGFEQYF
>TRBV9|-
CASSVGGSYNEQFF
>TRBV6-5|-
CASSPDTGRRYEQYF
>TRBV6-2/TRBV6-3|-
CATSKSGETGELFF
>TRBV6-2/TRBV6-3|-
CASGRGVYTGELFF